The 8 T cell receptor beta chains below all came from one sample that was sequenced in a study of blood T cell repertoires in COVID-19. Using immunoSEQ multiplex PCR, the repertoire was profiled, and TCRdb retains in-frame clones only, with some absent. The sample consists of 220,000 or so clones, roughly 85% of them appearing once. The sequencing sample was made of peripheral blood. These receptors all come from a woman aged 80 or over with acute or convalescent COVID-19.

This sequence joins TRBV29-1 and TRBJ1-3; the D gene is possibly TRBD1 (5 bases). Trimming shortened V by 2 bases and J by 6 bases, and 8 bases separated the two germline ends. This CDR3 contains 12 residues. Germline lookup yields CDR1 SQVTM and CDR2 ANQGSEA. The CDR3 DNA follows: TGCAGCGTTGAATCGGGGGAAAACACCATATATTTT. It translates to CSVESGENTIYF.

The chain couples TRBV27 to TRBJ1-6; no clear D gene. This CDR3 comprises 17 residues. Germline V gene sequence: CDR1 MNHEY, CDR2 SMNVEV (reference sequence). V gave up 3 bases and J gave up 7 bases, with 19 bases separating them. CDR3 amino acids: CASSFGKGGLGNSPLHF. CDR3 DNA: TGTGCCAGCAGTTTCGGGAAGGGCGGGCTAGGAAATTCACCCCTCCACTTT.

The chain joins TRBV7-2 to TRBJ1-2; unclear D gene. Germline CDR1 reads SGHTA; CDR2 reads FQGNSA. The CDR3 length is 13 residues. Trimming removed 0 bases from V and 8 bases from J, with 10 bases in between. The CDR3 nucleotides read TGTGCCAGCAGCTTAGCGGGAGAACAAGGCTACACCTTC. Translation gives CASSLAGEQGYTF.

This chain links TRBV24-1 with TRBJ2-1; the D gene is possibly TRBD1 (6 bases). The CDR3 loop spans 13 amino acids. Germline V gene sequence: CDR1 KGHDR, CDR2 SFDVKD. V was trimmed by 5 bases and J by 7 bases, leaving 11 bases between them. CDR3 residues: CATSAPGVNEQFF. In DNA form, the CDR3 reads TGTGCCACCAGTGCCCCAGGGGTGAATGAGCAGTTCTTC.

This clone was counted many times. The J gene is TRBJ1-2, the V gene TRBV29-1; TRBD1 matches 7 bases. The CDR3 runs to 12 residues. The ends lost 6 bases at V and 4 bases at J; junction bases unmatched: 5. In germline, CDR1 is SQVTM, CDR2 ANQGSEA. The CDR3 region is CSVTGTAYGYTF. The CDR3 DNA reads as TGCAGCGTAACCGGGACAGCCTATGGCTACACCTTC.

The CDR3 region is CASSDRDGYEQYF. The CDR3 DNA follows: TGTGCCAGCTCGGACAGGGACGGCTACGAGCAGTACTTC. The chain couples TRBV18 to TRBJ2-7; 8 bases are a match to TRBD1. In germline, CDR1 is KGHSH, CDR2 LQKENI. The CDR3 has 13 residues. Unmatched junction bases numbered 4, after V lost 6 bases and J lost 3 bases.

The rearrangement joins TRBV6-6 to TRBJ2-2, with D possibly being TRBD2 (7 bases). The germline V gene has CDR1 MNHNY and CDR2 SVGAGI (reference sequence). The CDR3 length is 15 residues. Trimming left V 4 bases short and J 7 bases short, with 16 bases between. The CDR3 DNA reads as TGTGCCAGCAGTTGGGGGGGCCTTGGTGGCGGGGAGCTGTTTTTT. It yields the protein CASSWGGLGGGELFF.

The chain employs TRBV6-4 and TRBJ2-1; perhaps TRBD2 as D (5 bases). V was pared by 5 bases and J by 0 bases, with 14 bases between. CDR3 size: 16 residues. Per germline, CDR1 MRHNA and CDR2 SNTAGT. The CDR3: CASSRRSVSSYNEQFF. In DNA, the CDR3 is TGTGCCAGCAGTAGGCGTAGCGTAAGCTCCTACAATGAGCAGTTCTTC.